Below are 25 T cell receptor beta chains sequenced from a single sample in a study of CD8+ T cells in alopecia areata (dated by TCRdb to the late 2010s). Libraries were built with the immunoSEQ multiplex PCR assay. To provide template for TCR sequencing, every sample had RNA extracted and reverse transcribed into cDNA. TCRdb's version of the immuneACCESS table is confined to in-frame rearrangements and falls short of the full clone set. An unresolved V gene accounts for under half of the shortfall where checked; the remainder is of unknown origin. This sample gives roughly 65,000 clones in total; about 44% of them show up just once. About 18% of the sample goes to the ten largest clones. Per the publication, the time point label means: baseline before oral tofacitinib. The source was CD8+ T cells sorted from blood, collected at week 0. These TCRs come from a human donor with alopecia areata.

In this sample, this clone turned up a few times. The genes are TRBV29-1 and TRBJ2-7, with D tentatively TRBD2 (6 bases). The CDR3 covers 12 residues. Germline lookup yields CDR1 SQVTM and CDR2 ANQGSEA. The V and J ends lost 5 bases and 3 bases respectively, with 11 bases between them. CDR3 residues: CSVRMRDYEQYF. CDR3 in DNA: TGCAGCGTTAGAATGCGGGACTACGAGCAGTACTTC.

This clone showed up just a few times. V usage is TRBV7-9 and J usage is TRBJ1-1, with 9 bases aligning to TRBD1. Germline CDR1 and CDR2: SEHNR and FQNEAQ (reference sequence). This CDR3 is 13 amino acids long. Trimming took 6 bases from V and 5 from J; bases not matched to a gene: 4. The CDR3 DNA reads TGTGCCAGCAGTGAGACAGGGGGGACTGAAGCTTTCTTT. It translates to CASSETGGTEAFF.

The CDR3 DNA follows: TGTGCCAGCAGTTTTGGGAAAGGCTACGAGCAGTACTTC. Protein sequence: CASSFGKGYEQYF. V and J are TRBV27 and TRBJ2-7; the D is unclear. Trimming removed 3 bases from V and 3 bases from J, with 9 bases in between. Germline V gives CDR1 MNHEY, CDR2 SMNVEV (reference sequence). The length of the CDR3 is 13 residues.

This clone was seen only a few times. This chain uses TRBV6-6 with TRBJ2-5, with D possibly matching TRBD2 (5 bases). V lost 0 bases and J lost 7, with 6 bases in between. The CDR3 runs to 12 residues. Germline CDR1 is MNHNY and CDR2 is SVGAGI (reference sequence). The CDR3 loop reads CASSYSEGTQYF. The CDR3 nucleotides are TGTGCCAGCAGTTACTCCGAGGGGACCCAGTACTTC.

This clone has only a few counts. The chain uses TRBV27 and TRBJ2-5, with 7 bases fitting TRBD1. Per the germline V gene, CDR1 is MNHEY and CDR2 is SMNVEV (reference sequence). CDR3 length equals 15 residues. Trimming removed 5 bases from V and 4 bases from J; junction bases left unmatched: 10. This CDR3 is CASSAGQAVGETQYF. CDR3 nucleotides: TGTGCCAGCAGTGCAGGACAGGCAGTAGGAGAGACCCAGTACTTC.

This clone was detected a few times. The gene calls are TRBV7-9 and TRBJ1-1; D remains unclear. There are 15 residues in the CDR3. Germline CDR1 SEHNR, CDR2 FQNEAQ (reference sequence). V was shortened by 4 bases and J by 1 base, with 13 bases between the two germline ends. The CDR3 region has the DNA TGTGCCAGCAGCTCTATGTCTCCGGGGAACACTGAAGCTTTCTTT. Its protein product is CASSSMSPGNTEAFF.

The V gene is TRBV27, the J gene TRBJ1-1; D call uncertain. The length of the CDR3 is 14 residues. Trimming stripped 3 bases from V and 4 bases from J, with 12 bases between. Germline V gives CDR1 MNHEY, CDR2 SMNVEV (reference sequence). The CDR3 nucleotides read TGTGCCAGCAGTTTCTCTCTGGGGAGCACTGAAGCTTTCTTT. Translation gives CASSFSLGSTEAFF.

This clone was recorded a few times. With a much larger clone just one base away, this may be a read error. The chain combines TRBV2 with TRBJ2-3; 11 bases map to TRBD1. This CDR3 comprises 15 residues. The J segment lost 3 bases and the V segment lost 6 bases, leaving 5 bases of the junction unmatched. Germline V gene lookup returns CDR1 SNHLY and CDR2 FYNNEI. CDR3 in amino acids: CASSLGTGGTDTQYF. The CDR3 DNA sequence: TGTGCCAGCAGCTTAGGGACAGGGGGAACAGATACGCAGTATTTT.

J is TRBJ2-5 and V is TRBV29-1; possible D gene TRBD1, 5 bases. With 4 bases removed from V and 4 bases from J, the gap between germline ends came to 13 bases. This CDR3 comprises 13 residues. Germline V CDR1 and CDR2: SQVTM, ANQGSEA. CDR3 region: CSVVGIQGETQYF. In DNA form, the CDR3 reads TGCAGCGTTGTGGGGATCCAGGGAGAGACCCAGTACTTC.

The chain has TRBV10-2 and TRBJ2-7; D gene ambiguous. The CDR3 is made up of 12 amino acids. Between the trimmed V and J ends, which lost 1 base and 7 bases, there was a span of 8 bases. Germline CDR1 and CDR2: WSHSY and SAAADI. The CDR3 loop is CASSEFEKEQYF. Here the CDR3 DNA reads TGCGCCAGCAGTGAGTTTGAGAAGGAGCAGTACTTC.

The chain couples TRBV7-2 to TRBJ2-1, with 15 bases lining up with TRBD2. V lost 0 bases and J lost 7; bases outside the gene matches: 10. Germline V lookup: CDR1 SGHTA, CDR2 FQGNSA. The CDR3 is 19 residues long. Here the CDR3 reads CASSLAPTGTSGRTNEQFF. The CDR3 nucleotides are TGTGCCAGCAGCTTAGCCCCTACCGGGACTAGCGGGAGGACAAATGAGCAGTTCTTC. Filled out from reference TRBV7-2 and TRBJ2-1, the complete variable domain reads GAGVSQSPSNKVTEKGKDVELRCDPISGHTALYWYRQSLGQGLEFLIYFQGNSAPDKSGLPSDRFSAERTGGSVSTLTIQRTQQEDSAVYLCASSLAPTGTSGRTNEQFFGPGTRLTVL.

The chain links TRBV11-2 to TRBJ2-7; possibly TRBD2 for D (6 bases). V was clipped by 4 bases and J by 0 bases, with 7 bases between them. CDR3 length: 13 residues. The germline CDR1 and CDR2 sequences are SGHAT and FQNNGV. The CDR3 nucleotides read TGTGCCAGCAGCTACGGGAGCTCCTACGAGCAGTACTTC. Its protein product is CASSYGSSYEQYF.

This clone appeared a single time. The chain uses TRBV29-1 and TRBJ2-3, with D perhaps TRBD1 or TRBD2 (6 bases each). Germline lookup yields CDR1 SQVTM and CDR2 ANQGSEA. Trimming took 6 bases from V and 6 from J, leaving 13 bases between them. The CDR3 totals 12 residues. The CDR3 nucleotides are TGCAGCGTCGGAGGGGGGAAGGATACGCAGTATTTT. The encoded protein is CSVGGGKDTQYF.

This clone was seen a handful of times. One end of the junction does not line up with germline, which may come from a read error. In nucleotides, the CDR3 is TGCGCCAGCAGCCAAGAACCCAGCTCCTACAATGAGCAGTTCTTC. Translation gives CASSQEPSSYNEQFF. The V call is TRBV28, the J call TRBJ2-1; D is unresolved. CDR1 is MDHEN, CDR2 SYDVKM, per germline. This CDR3 is 15 amino acids long.

In this sample, this clone turned up a few times. The rearrangement uses TRBV2 and TRBJ1-4; D may be TRBD1 (6 bases). The CDR3 consists of 15 residues. Germline V gene sequence: CDR1 SNHLY, CDR2 FYNNEI. The ends were cut back, 6 bases at V and 8 bases at J, with 19 bases in the middle. The CDR3 DNA reads as TGTGCCAGCAGCGTTCCAGGGGAAGGAGGGGAAAAACTGTTTTTT. Translated, it gives CASSVPGEGGEKLFF.

This clone was seen more than once but under ten times. The V gene is TRBV7-3, the J gene TRBJ1-1; a possible D gene is TRBD1 (6 bases). The CDR3 is 15 amino acids. V was cut by 2 bases and J by 0 bases, with 10 bases left in between. Per the germline V gene, CDR1 is SGHTA and CDR2 is FQGTGA. CDR3 nucleotides: TGTGCCAGCAGCTTAGCCCAGGGGTTGAACACTGAAGCTTTCTTT. The encoded protein is CASSLAQGLNTEAFF.

The chain carries TRBV7-9 and TRBJ2-3, with D uncertain. There are 12 residues in the CDR3. Germline values: CDR1 SEHNR, CDR2 FQNEAQ (reference sequence). The V end was cut by 0 bases, the J end by 4 bases, with 2 bases between. DNA for the CDR3: TGTGCCAGCAGCTTAGCACCAGATACGCAGTATTTT. This encodes CASSLAPDTQYF.

There are a few counts of this clone. The J gene is TRBJ2-7, the V gene TRBV2; 7 nucleotides line up with TRBD1. J gave up 5 bases and V 6 bases, and 13 bases lay outside the gene matches. CDR3 size: 15 residues. The germline gives CDR1 SNHLY, CDR2 FYNNEI. This CDR3 reads CASSTTDRARNEQYF. The CDR3 DNA follows: TGTGCCAGCAGCACTACAGACAGGGCAAGGAACGAGCAGTACTTC.

The chain combines TRBV2 with TRBJ2-7, with D tentatively TRBD2 (5 bases). This CDR3 spans 13 amino acids. V lost 0 bases to trimming and J lost 12 bases, with 15 bases between them. Germline V lookup: CDR1 SNHLY, CDR2 FYNNEI. For the CDR3, the DNA is TGTGCCAGCAGTGAAGCGTGGAGGCAGTTCTGGTACTTC. Its translation: CASSEAWRQFWYF.

The chain uses TRBV25-1 and TRBJ1-2; unclear D gene. Germline V gene data show CDR1 as MGHDK and CDR2 as SYGVNS. Trimming pared 5 bases from V and 9 bases from J, leaving 10 bases between. CDR3 length: 11 amino acids. CDR3 region: CASSTLFSYTF. In DNA form, the CDR3 reads TGTGCCAGCAGTACGCTTTTCAGCTACACCTTC.

This chain links TRBV10-3 with TRBJ2-1, with D possibly TRBD1 on 5 matching bases. The CDR3 contains 11 residues. Trimming took off 7 bases at V and 6 bases at J, with 7 bases between the two ends. Germline V CDR1 and CDR2: ENHRY, SYGVKD. The CDR3 nucleotides read TGTGCCATCACCGACAGCAATGAGCAGTTCTTC. Translated: CAITDSNEQFF.

V is TRBV7-9 and J is TRBJ2-7; possibly TRBD2 for D (5 bases). CDR3 length equals 10 residues. Germline CDR1 SEHNR, CDR2 FQNEAQ (reference sequence). V shed 11 bases and J shed 6 bases, with 11 bases lying between them. The CDR3 is CAFDRGEQYF. CDR3 in DNA: TGTGCCTTCGACCGGGGCGAGCAGTACTTC. The full variable domain, with the rest looked up from reference TRBV7-9 and TRBJ2-7, is DTGVSQNPRHKITKRGQNVTFRCDPISEHNRLYWYRQTLGQGPEFLTYFQNEAQLEKSRLLSDRFSAERPKGSFSTLEIQRTEQGDSAMYLCAFDRGEQYFGPGTRLTVT.

V usage is TRBV7-6 and J usage is TRBJ2-7, with 8 bases aligning to TRBD1. The length of the CDR3 is 13 residues. Per the germline V gene, CDR1 is SGHVS and CDR2 is FNYEAQ. J was trimmed by 5 bases and V by 5 bases; bases with no gene match: 5. The CDR3 coding sequence is TGTGCCAGCAGCCCGGACAGGGTGGACGAGCAGTACTTC. Protein product: CASSPDRVDEQYF.

The chain uses TRBV19 and TRBJ1-5, with no clear D. Germline CDR1 reads LNHDA; CDR2 reads SQIVND (reference sequence). There are 13 residues in the CDR3. V was trimmed by 7 bases and J by 4 bases, leaving 11 bases between them. The CDR3: CASMWTENQPQHF. The DNA for the CDR3 is TGTGCCAGTATGTGGACGGAAAATCAGCCCCAGCATTTT.

This rearrangement joins TRBV27 to TRBJ2-7; 7 bases are shared with TRBD1. Trimming at V came to 5 bases and at J to 2 bases, leaving 3 bases not matched to a gene. The CDR3 runs to 13 residues. Germline V gives CDR1 MNHEY, CDR2 SMNVEV (reference sequence). In nucleotides, the CDR3 is TGTGCCAGCAGTGTAGGGACAGCCTACGAGCAGTACTTC. It translates to CASSVGTAYEQYF.